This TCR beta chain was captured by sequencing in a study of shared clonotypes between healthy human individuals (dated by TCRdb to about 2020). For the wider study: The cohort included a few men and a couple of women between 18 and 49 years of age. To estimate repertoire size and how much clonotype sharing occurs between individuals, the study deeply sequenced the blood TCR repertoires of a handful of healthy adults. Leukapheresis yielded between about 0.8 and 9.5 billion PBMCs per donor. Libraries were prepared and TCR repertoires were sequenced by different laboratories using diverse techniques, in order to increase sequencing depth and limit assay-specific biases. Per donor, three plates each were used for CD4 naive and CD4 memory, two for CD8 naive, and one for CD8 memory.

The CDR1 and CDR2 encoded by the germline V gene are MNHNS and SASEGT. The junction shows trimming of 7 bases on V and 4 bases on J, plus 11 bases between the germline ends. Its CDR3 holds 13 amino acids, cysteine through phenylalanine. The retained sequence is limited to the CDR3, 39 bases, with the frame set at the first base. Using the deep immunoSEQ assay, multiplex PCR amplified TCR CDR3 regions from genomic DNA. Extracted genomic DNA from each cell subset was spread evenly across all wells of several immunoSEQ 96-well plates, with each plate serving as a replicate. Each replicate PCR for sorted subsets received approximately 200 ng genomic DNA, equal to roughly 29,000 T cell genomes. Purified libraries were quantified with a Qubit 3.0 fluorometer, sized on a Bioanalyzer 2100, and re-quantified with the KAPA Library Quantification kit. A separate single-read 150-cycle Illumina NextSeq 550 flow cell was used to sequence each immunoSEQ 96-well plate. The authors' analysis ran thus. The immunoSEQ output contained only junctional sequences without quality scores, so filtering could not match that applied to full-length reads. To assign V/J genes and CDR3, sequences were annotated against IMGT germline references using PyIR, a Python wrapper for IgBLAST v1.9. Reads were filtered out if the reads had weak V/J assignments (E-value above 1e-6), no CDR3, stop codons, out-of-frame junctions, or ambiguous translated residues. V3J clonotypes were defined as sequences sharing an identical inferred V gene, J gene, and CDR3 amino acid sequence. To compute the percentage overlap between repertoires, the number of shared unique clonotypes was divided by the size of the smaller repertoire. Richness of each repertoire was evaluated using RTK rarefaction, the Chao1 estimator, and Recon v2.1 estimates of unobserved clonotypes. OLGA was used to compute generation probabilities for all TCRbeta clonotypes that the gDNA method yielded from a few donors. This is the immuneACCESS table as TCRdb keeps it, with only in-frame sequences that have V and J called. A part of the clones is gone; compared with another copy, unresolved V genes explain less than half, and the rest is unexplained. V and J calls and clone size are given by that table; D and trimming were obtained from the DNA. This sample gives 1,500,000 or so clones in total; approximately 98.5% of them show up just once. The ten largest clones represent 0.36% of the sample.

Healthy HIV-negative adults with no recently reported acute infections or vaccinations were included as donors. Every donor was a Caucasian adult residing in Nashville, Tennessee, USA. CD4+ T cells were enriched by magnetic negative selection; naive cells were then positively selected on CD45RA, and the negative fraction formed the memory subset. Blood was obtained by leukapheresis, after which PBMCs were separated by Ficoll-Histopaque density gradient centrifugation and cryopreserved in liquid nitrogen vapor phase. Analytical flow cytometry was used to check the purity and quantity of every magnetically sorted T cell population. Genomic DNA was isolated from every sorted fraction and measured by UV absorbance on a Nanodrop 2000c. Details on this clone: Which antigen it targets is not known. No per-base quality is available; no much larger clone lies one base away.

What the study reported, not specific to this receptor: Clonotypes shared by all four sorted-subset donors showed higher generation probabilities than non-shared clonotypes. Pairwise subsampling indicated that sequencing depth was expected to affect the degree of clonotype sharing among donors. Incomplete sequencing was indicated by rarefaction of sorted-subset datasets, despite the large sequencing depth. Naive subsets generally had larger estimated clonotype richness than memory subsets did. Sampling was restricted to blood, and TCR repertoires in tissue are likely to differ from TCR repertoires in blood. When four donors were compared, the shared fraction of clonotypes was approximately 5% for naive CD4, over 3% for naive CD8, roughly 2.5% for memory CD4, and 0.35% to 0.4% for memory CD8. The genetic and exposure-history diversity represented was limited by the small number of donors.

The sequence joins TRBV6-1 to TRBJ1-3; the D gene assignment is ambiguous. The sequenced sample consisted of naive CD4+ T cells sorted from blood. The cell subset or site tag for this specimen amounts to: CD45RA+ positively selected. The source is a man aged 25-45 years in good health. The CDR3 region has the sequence CASTWRSGNTIYF. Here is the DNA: TGTGCCAGCACATGGCGATCCGGAAACACCATATATTTT.